The sequence of this T cell receptor beta chain was determined in a study of CD8 T cells in ankylosing spondylitis. General study findings and limits: Typical of ankylosing spondylitis blood, it appeared, was a TCR beta motif of under 10 highly homologous variants. In ankylosing spondylitis patients, matched synovial fluid reportedly showed significant enrichment of disease-linked clones. Both synovial fluid and blood in reactive arthritis had previously been reported to carry some motif variants.

TCRdb reanalysed the 5' RACE reads using MiXCR and keeps one entry per CDR3 protein. The repertoire holds approximately 300,000 distinct CDR3 sequences, with roughly 20% as singletons. A note on this clonotype: Antigen specificity is unknown.

The sequence was collected from a female donor with ankylosing spondylitis or in good health (not recorded which). Material: blood, either unsorted or a sorted T cell fraction (not recorded which).

The CDR3 is CASSFTSGGTQYF. CDR3 bases: TGTGCCAGCAGTTTCACCTCGGGGGGTACGCAGTATTTT. The chain employs TRBV12-3 or TRBV12-4 and TRBJ2-3; TRBD2 agrees at 7 bases. Trimming cost V 3 bases and J 8 bases; bases outside gene matches: 5. The CDR3 runs 13 residues.